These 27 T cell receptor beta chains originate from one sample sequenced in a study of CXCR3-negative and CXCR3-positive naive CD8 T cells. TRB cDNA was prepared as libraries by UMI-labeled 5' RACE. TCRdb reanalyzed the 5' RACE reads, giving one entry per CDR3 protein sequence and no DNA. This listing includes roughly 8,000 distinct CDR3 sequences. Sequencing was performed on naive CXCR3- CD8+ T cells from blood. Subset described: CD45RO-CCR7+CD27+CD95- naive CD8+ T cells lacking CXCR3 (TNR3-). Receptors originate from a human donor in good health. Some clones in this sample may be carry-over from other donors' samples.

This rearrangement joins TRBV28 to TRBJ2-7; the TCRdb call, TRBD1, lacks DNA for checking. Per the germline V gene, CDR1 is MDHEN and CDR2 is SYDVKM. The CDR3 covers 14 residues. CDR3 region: CASSLGTGGYEQYF.

Here the CDR3 reads CASSEGRTTYNEQFF. This chain joins TRBV2 and TRBJ2-1. The CDR3 is 15 amino acids. The germline V gene has CDR1 SNHLY and CDR2 FYNNEI.

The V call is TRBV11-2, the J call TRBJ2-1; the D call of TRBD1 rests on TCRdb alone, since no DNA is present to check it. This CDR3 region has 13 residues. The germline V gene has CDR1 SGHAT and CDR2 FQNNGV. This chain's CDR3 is CASSRGAYNEQFF.

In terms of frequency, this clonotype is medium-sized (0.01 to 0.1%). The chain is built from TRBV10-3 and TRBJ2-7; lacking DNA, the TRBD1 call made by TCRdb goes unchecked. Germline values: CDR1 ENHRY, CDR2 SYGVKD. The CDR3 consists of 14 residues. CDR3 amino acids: CAISERTGVNEQYF.

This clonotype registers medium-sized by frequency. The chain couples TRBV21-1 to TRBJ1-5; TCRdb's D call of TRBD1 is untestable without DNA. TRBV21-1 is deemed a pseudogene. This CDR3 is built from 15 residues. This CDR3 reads CASSRSRGGNQPQHF.

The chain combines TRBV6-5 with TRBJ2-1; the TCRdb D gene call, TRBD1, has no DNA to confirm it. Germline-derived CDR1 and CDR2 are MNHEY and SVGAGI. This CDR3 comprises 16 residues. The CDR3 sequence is CASKGLTGGPYNEQFF.

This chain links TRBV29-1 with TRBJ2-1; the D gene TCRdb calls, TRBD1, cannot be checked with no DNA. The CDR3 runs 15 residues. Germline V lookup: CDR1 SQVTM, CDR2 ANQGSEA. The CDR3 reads CSVLEGVSSYNEQFF.

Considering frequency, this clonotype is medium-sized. Here the CDR3 reads CSVHRGLGTEAFF. This chain uses TRBV29-1 with TRBJ1-1; TCRdb designates TRBD1, a call that cannot be tested without DNA. The CDR3 contains 13 residues. The germline V gene has CDR1 SQVTM and CDR2 ANQGSEA.

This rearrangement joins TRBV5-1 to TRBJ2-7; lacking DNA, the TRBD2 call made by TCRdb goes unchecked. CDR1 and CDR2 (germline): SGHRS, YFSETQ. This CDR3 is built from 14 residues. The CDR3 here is CASSITSGTYEQYF.

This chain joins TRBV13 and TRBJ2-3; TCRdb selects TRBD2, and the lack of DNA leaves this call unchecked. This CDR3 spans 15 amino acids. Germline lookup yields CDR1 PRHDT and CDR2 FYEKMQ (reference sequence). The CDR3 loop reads CASSSRLADTDTQYF. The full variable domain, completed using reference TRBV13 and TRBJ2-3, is AAGVIQSPRHLIKEKRETATLKCYPIPRHDTVYWYQQGPGQDPQFLISFYEKMQSDKGSIPDRFSAQQFSDYHSELNMSSLELGDSALYFCASSSRLADTDTQYFGPGTRLTVL.

The CDR3 region is CASPGTGTYEQYF. J is TRBJ2-7 and V is TRBV25-1; TCRdb's assignment of TRBD1 cannot be checked, as there is no DNA. The germline gives CDR1 MGHDK, CDR2 SYGVNS. This CDR3 has 13 amino acids.

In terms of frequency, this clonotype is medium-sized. CDR3 sequence: CASSQIGSMQGEQYF. The J gene is TRBJ2-7, the V gene TRBV5-4; TCRdb returns TRBD2, unconfirmable since there is no DNA. Germline V CDR1 and CDR2: SGHNT, YYREEE (reference sequence). The CDR3 length is 15 residues.

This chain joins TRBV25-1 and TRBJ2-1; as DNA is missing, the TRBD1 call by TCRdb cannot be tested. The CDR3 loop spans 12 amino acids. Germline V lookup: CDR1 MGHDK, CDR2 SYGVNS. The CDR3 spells CASTDRYNEQFF.

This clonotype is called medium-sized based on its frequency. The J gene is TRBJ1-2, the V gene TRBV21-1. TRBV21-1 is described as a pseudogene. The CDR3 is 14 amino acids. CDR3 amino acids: CASRSPVPNYGYTF.

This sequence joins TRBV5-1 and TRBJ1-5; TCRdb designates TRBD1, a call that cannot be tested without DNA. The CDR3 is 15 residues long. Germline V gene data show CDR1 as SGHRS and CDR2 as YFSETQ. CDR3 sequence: CASREETGGNQPQHF.

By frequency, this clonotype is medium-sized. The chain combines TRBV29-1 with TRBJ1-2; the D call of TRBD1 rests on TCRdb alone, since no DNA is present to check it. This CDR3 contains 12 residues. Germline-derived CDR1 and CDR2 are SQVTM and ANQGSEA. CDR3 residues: CSVTGEGYGYTF.

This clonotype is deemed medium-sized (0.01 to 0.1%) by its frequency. The CDR3 loop reads CASSTKQGGGETQYF. This chain uses TRBV11-2 with TRBJ2-5; TCRdb lists TRBD1, though no DNA is available to test this call. The CDR3 spans 15 residues. Per the germline V gene, CDR1 is SGHAT and CDR2 is FQNNGV. The whole variable domain, filled in from reference TRBV11-2 and TRBJ2-5, reads EAGVAQSPRYKIIEKRQSVAFWCNPISGHATLYWYQQILGQGPKLLIQFQNNGVVDDSQLPKDRFSAERLKGVDSTLKIQPAKLEDSAVYLCASSTKQGGGETQYFGPGTRLLVL.

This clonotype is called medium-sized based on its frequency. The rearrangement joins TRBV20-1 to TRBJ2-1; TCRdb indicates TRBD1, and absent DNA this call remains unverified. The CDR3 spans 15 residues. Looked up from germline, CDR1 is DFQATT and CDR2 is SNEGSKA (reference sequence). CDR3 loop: CSAREWTVSYNEQFF.

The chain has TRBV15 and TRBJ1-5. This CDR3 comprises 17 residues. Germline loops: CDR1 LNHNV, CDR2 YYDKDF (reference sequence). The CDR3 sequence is CATSKGIAGARNQPQHF.

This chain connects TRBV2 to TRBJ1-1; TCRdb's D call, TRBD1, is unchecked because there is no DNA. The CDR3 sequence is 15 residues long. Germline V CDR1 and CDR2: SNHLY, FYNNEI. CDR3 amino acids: CASSEGTGVATEAFF.

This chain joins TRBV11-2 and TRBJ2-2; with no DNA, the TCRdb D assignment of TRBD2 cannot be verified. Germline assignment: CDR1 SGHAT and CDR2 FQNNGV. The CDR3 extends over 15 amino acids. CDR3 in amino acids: CASSLVAGVSGELFF.

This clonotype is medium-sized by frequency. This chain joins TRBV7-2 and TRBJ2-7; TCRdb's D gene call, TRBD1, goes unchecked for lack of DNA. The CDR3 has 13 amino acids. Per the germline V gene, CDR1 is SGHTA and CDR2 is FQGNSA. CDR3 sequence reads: CASSLETWGEQYF.

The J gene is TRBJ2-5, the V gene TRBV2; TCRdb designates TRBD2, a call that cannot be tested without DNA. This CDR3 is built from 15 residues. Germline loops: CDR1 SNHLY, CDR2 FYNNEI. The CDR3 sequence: CASSGTSGRSETQYF.

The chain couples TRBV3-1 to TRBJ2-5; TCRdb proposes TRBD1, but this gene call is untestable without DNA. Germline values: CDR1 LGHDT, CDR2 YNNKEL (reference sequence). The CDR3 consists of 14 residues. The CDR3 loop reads CASSWDSKQETQYF.

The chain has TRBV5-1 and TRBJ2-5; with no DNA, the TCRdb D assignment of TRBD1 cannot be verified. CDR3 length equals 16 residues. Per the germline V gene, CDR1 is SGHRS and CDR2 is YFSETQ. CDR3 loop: CASSSGQGAIAETQYF.

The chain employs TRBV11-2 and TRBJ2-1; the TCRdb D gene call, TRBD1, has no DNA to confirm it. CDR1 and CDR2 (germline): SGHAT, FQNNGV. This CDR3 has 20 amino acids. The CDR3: CAGSFSTPDSQRDPYHEQFF. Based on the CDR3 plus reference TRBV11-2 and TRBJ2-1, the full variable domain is EAGVAQSPRYKIIEKRQSVAFWCNPISGHATLYWYQQILGQGPKLLIQFQNNGVVDDSQLPKDRFSAERLKGVDSTLKIQPAKLEDSAVYLCAGSFSTPDSQRDPYHEQFFGPGTRLTVL.

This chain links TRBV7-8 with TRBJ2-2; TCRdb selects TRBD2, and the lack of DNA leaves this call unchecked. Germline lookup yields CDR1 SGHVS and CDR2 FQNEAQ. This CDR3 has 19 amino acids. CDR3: CASSLAVPGLAENTGELFF.